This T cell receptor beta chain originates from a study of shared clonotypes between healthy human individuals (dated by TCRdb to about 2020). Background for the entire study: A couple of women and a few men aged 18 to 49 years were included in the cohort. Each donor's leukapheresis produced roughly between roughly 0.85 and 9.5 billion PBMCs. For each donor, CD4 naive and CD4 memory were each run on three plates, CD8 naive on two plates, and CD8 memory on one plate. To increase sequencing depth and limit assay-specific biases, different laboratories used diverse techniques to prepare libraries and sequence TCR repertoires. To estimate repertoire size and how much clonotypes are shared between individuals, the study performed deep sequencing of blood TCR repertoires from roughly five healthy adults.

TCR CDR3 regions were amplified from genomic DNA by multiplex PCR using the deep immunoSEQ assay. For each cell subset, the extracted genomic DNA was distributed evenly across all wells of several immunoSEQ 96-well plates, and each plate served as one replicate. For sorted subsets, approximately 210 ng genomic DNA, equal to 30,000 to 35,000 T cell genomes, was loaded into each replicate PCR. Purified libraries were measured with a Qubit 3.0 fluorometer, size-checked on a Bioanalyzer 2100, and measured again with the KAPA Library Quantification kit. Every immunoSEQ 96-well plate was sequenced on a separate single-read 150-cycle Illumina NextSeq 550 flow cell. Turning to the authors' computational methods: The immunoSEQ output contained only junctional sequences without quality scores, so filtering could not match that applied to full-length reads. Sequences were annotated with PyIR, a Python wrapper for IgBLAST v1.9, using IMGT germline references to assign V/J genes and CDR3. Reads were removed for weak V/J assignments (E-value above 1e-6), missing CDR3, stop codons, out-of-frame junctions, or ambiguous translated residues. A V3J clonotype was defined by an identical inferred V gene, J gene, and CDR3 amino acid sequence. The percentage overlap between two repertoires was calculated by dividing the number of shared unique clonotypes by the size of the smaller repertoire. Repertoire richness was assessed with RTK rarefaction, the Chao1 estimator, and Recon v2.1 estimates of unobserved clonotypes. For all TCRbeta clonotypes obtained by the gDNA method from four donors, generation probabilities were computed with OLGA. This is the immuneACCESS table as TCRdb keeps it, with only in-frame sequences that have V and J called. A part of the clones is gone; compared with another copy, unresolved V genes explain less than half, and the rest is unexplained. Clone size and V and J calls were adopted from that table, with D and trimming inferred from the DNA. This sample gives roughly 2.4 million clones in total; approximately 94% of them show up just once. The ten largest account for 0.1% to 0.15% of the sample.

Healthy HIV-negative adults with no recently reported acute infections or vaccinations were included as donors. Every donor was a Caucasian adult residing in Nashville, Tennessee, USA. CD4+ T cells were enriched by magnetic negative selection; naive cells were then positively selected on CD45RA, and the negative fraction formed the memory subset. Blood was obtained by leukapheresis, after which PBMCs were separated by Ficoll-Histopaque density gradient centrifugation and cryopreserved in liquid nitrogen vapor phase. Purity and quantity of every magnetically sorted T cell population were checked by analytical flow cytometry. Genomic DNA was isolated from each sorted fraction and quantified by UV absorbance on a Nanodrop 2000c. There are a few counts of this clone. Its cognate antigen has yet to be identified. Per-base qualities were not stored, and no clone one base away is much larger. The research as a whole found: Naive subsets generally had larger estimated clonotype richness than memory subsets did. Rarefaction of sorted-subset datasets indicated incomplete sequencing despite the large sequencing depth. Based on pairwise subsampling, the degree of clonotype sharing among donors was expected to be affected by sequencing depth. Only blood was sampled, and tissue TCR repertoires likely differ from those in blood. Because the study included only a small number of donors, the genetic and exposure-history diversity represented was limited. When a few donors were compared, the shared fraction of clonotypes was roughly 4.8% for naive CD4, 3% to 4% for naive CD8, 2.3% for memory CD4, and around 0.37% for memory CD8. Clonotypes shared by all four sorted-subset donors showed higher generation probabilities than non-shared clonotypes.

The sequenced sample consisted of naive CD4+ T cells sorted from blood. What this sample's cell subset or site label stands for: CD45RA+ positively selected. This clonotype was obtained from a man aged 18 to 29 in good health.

The CDR3 in this case is CASSVPAYYEQYF. Read as DNA, the sequence is TGTGCCAGCAGTGTCCCGGCCTACTACGAGCAGTACTTC. The sequence is built from TRBV2 and TRBJ2-7; too little of a D gene remains to name it. CDR1 and CDR2, looked up from the germline V gene, are SNHLY and FYNNEI. V is pared back by 4 bases and J by 3 bases, with 10 bases lying between the germline termini. Spanning cysteine to phenylalanine, the CDR3 consists of 13 amino acids. Of the read, only the CDR3 DNA is kept; its 39 bases are in frame from base 1. When the CDR3 is completed using the reference TRBV2 and TRBJ2-7 genes on either side, the full variable domain is EPEVTQTPSHQVTQMGQEVILRCVPISNHLYFYWYRQILGQKVEFLVSFYNNEISEKSEIFDDQFSVERPDGSNFTLKIRSTKLEDSAMYFCASSVPAYYEQYFGPGTRLTVT.